One TCR beta chain is described in this entry. As yet, its antigen is unknown. The germline gives CDR1 DFQATT, CDR2 SNEGSKA (reference sequence). This CDR3 contains 15 residues. The V segment lost 6 bases and the J segment 2 bases; nucleotides outside the gene matches: 11. The entry originates in a study of response to subunit inactivated influenza vaccine. The study, taken as a whole, reports: Authors suggested seasonal influenza vaccinations each recruit few new T cells.

From the RT-PCR reads, TCRdb called clonotypes with MiXCR, one entry per CDR3 protein. This table holds under 800,000 distinct CDR3 sequences, about 15% found once. The sequence derives from a man aged 45-65 years who received an inactivated influenza vaccine. This material consisted of PBMCs from blood, taken less than 15 days before vaccination. The chain couples TRBV20-1 to TRBJ1-1, with 8 positions matching TRBD1. The CDR3 DNA reads TGCAGTGCCCGGACAGGGACGGATGGAAACACTGAAGCTTTCTTT. This gives the protein CSARTGTDGNTEAFF.